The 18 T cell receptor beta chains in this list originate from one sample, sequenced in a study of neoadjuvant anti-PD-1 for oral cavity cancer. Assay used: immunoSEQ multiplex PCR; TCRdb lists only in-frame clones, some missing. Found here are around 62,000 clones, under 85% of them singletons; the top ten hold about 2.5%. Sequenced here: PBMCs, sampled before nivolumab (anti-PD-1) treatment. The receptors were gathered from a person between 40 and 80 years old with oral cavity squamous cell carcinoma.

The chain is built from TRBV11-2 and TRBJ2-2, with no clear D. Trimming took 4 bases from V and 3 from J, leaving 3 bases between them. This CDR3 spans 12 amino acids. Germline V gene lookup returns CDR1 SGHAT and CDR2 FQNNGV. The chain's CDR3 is CASSSYTGELFF. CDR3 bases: TGTGCCAGCAGCTCATACACCGGGGAGCTGTTTTTT.

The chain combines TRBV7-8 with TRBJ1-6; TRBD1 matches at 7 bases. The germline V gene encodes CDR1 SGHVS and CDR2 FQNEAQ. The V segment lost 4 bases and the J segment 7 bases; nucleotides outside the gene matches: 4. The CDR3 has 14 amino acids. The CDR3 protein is CASSSSGGNSPLHF. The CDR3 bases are TGTGCCAGCAGCTCGTCAGGGGGGAATTCACCCCTCCACTTT.

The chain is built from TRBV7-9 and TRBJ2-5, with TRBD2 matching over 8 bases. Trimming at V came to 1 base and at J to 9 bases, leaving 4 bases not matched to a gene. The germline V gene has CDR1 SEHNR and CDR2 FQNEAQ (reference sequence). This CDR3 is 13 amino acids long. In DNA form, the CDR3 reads TGTGCCAGCAGCTTAGAGGGACTAGATTCCCAGTACTTC. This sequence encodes CASSLEGLDSQYF. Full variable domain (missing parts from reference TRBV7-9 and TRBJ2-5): DTGVSQNPRHKITKRGQNVTFRCDPISEHNRLYWYRQTLGQGPEFLTYFQNEAQLEKSRLLSDRFSAERPKGSFSTLEIQRTEQGDSAMYLCASSLEGLDSQYFGPGTRLLVL.

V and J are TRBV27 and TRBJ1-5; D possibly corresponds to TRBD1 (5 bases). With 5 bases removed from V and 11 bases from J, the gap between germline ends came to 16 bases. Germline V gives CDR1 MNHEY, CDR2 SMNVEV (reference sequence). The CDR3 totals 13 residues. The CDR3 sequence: CASSPGPPEAQHF. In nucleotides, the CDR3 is TGTGCCAGCAGTCCGGGACCCCCCGAGGCCCAGCATTTT.

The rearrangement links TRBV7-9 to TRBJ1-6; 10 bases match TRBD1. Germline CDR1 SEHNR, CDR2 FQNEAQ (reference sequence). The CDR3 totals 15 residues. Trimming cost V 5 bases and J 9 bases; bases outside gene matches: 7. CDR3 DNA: TGTGCCAGCAGCCCTGGGACAGGGGAGAGTTCACCCCTCCACTTT. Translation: CASSPGTGESSPLHF.

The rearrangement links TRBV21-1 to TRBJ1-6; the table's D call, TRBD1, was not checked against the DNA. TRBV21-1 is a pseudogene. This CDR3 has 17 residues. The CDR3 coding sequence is TGTGCCAGCAGCAGCCCCGCCTCCGGGACAACTGATTCACCCCTCCACTTT. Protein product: CASSSPASGTTDSPLHF.

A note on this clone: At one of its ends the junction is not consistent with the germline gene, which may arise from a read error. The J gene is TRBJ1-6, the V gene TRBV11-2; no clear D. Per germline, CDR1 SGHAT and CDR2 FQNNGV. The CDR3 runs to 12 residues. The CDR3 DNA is TGTGCCAGCAGCTTATGGAATTTACCCCTCCACTTT. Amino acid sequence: CASSLWNLPLHF.

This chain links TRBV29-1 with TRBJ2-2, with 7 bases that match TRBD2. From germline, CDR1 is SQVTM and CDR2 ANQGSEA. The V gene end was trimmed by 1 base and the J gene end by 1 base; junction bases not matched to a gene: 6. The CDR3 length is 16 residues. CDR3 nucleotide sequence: TGCAGCGTTGAAGGGGGATTAGCGGGGAACACCGGGGAGCTGTTTTTT. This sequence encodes CSVEGGLAGNTGELFF.

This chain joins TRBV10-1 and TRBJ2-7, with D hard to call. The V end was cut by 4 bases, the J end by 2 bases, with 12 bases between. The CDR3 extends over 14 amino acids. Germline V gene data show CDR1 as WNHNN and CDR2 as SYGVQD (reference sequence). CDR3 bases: TGCGCCAGCAGTGTGTCTGCCACCCCCTACGAGCAGTACTTC. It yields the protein CASSVSATPYEQYF.

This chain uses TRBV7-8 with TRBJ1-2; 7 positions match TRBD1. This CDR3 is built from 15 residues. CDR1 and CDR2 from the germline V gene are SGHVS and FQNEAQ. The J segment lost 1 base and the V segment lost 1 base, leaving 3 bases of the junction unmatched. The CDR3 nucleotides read TGTGCCAGCAGCTTAGGGACAGGCCGTAACTATGGCTACACCTTC. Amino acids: CASSLGTGRNYGYTF.

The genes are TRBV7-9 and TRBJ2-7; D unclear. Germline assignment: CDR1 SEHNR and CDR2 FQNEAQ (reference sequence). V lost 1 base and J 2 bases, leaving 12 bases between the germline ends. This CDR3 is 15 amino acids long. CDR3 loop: CASSLDRIYPYEQYF. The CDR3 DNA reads TGTGCCAGCAGCTTAGACCGGATTTACCCCTACGAGCAGTACTTC.

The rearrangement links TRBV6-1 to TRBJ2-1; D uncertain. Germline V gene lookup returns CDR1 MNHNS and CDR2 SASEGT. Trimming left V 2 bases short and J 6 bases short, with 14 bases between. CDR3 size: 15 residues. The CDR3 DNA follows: TGTGCCAGCAGTGAATGGGTAGGATCCGGCAATGAGCAGTTCTTC. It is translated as CASSEWVGSGNEQFF.

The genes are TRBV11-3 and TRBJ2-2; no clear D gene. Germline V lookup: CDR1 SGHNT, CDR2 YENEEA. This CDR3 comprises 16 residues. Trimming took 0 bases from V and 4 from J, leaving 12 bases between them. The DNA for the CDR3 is TGTGCCAGCAGCTTAGATCCCAGGAAGGGCACCGGGGAGCTGTTTTTT. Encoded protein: CASSLDPRKGTGELFF.

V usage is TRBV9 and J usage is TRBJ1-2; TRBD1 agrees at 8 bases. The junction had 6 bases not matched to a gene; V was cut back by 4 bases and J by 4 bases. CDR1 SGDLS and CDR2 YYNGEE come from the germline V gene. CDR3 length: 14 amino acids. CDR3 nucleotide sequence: TGTGCCAGCAGCCGCGGACAGGGCCGCTATGGCTACACCTTC. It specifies CASSRGQGRYGYTF.

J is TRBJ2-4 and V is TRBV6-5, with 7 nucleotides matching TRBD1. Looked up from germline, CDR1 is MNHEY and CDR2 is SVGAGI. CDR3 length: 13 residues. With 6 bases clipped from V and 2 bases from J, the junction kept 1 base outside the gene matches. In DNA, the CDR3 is TGTGCCAGCAGACAGGGGACCAAAAACATTCAGTACTTC. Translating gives CASRQGTKNIQYF.

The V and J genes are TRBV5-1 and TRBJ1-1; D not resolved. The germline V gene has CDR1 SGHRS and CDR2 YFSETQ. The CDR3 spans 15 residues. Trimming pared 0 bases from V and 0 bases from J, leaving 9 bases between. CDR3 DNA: TGCGCCAGCAGCTTGGGGGTGGCGGTGAACACTGAAGCTTTCTTT. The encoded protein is CASSLGVAVNTEAFF.

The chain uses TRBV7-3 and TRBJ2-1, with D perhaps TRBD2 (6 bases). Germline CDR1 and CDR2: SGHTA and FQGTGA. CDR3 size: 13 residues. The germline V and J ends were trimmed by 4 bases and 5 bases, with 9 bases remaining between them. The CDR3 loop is CASSSLAHNEQFF. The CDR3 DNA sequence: TGTGCCAGCAGCTCTCTAGCGCACAATGAGCAGTTCTTC. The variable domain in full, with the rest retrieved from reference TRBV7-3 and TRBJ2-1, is GAGVSQTPSNKVTEKGKYVELRCDPISGHTALYWYRQSLGQGPEFLIYFQGTGAADDSGLPNDRFFAVRPEGSVSTLKIQRTERGDSAVYLCASSSLAHNEQFFGPGTRLTVL.

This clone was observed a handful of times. The CDR3: CASSLGWGTVEANVLTF. The DNA for the CDR3 is TGTGCCAGCAGCTTAGGTTGGGGGACCGTAGAAGCCAACGTCCTGACTTTC. The J gene is TRBJ2-6, the V gene TRBV11-3, with D tentatively TRBD1 or TRBD2 (5 bases each). CDR1 is SGHNT and CDR2 is YENEEA in the germline V gene. The CDR3 extends over 17 amino acids. Trimming stripped 1 base from V and 7 bases from J, with 17 bases between.